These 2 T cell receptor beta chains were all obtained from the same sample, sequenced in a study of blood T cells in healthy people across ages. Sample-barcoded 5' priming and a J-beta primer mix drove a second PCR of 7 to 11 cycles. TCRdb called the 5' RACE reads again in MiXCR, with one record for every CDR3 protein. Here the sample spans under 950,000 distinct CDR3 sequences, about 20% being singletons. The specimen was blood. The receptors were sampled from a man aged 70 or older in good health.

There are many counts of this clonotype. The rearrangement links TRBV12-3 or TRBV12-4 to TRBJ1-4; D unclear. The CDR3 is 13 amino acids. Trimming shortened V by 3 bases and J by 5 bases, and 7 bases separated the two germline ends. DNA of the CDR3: TGTGCCAGCAGTTTCCAGGTGAATGAAAAACTGTTTTTT. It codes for CASSFQVNEKLFF.

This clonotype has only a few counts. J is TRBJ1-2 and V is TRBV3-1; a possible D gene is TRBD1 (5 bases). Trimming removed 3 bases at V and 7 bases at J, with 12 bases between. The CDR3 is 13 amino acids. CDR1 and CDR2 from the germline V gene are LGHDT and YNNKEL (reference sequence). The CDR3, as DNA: TGTGCCAGCAGCCACGCAGGGTCCGGTGGCTACACCTTC. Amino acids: CASSHAGSGGYTF.